Listed below are T cell receptor beta chains from one sample, sequenced in a study of shared clonotypes between healthy human individuals. Here immunoSEQ multiplex PCR was the method, and the copy in TCRdb shows in-frame clones only, minus some. The table lists more than 600,000 clones, under 95% of them singletons, with 24% in the top ten. Sequenced input: naive CD8+ T cells sorted from blood. The source is a man younger than 40 in good health. Each CDR3 is given with its conserved first and last residue. D genes are given only for firm matches. Clone size is given for some rows only: seen once, a few or many times, or a class if the clone is expanded.

>TRBJ2-1|17|NA|TRBD2|TRBV7-8
TGTGCCAGCAGCTCTCGGAGCGGGAGCGTCCCCTACAATGAGCAGTTCTTC
CASSSRSGSVPYNEQFF
>TRBJ2-7|13|NA|NA|TRBV5-5
TGTGCCAGCAGCTTCGAAACAGGGACCGAGCAGTACTTC
CASSFETGTEQYF
>TRBJ2-1|17|NA|NA|TRBV6-1
TGTGCCAGCAGTGTAGAAGAGATGGACTCCTTCCTCGATGAGCAGTTCTTC
CASSVEEMDSFLDEQFF
>TRBJ2-7|15|NA|NA|TRBV13
TGTGCCAGCAGCCTTTCTCCGGGACAAGGCTACGAGCAGTACTTC
CASSLSPGQGYEQYF
>TRBJ2-2|16|NA|TRBD1|TRBV7-3
TGTGCCAGCAGCACCCTCAGGGGGCCCTCCACCGGGGAGCTGTTTTTT
CASSTLRGPSTGELFF
>TRBJ2-1|15|NA|TRBD1|TRBV4-3
TGCGCCAGCAGCCGCCAAGGGGACAGGGTCAATGAGCAGTTCTTC
CASSRQGDRVNEQFF
>TRBJ2-7|16|NA|NA|TRBV4-1
TGCGCCAGCAGCCCAGGAGAGACACTGGGGCTCTACGAGCAGTACTTC
CASSPGETLGLYEQYF
>TRBJ1-1|14|NA|NA|TRBV7-9
TGTGCCAGCAGCTCCACCGAGGGGGTTACTGAAGCTTTCTTT
CASSSTEGVTEAFF
>TRBJ2-2|13|NA|NA|TRBV5-6
TGTGCCAGCAGCTTGGTCGGACAGGGGGAGCTGTTTTTT
CASSLVGQGELFF
>TRBJ2-7|13|NA|NA|TRBV30
TGTGCCTGGAGTGGAGGGGAAGGCGACGAGCAGTACTTC
CAWSGGEGDEQYF
>TRBJ2-7|12|NA|NA|TRBV27
TGTGCCAGCAGTTTAGGGGGGTACGAGCAGTACTTC
CASSLGGYEQYF
>TRBJ2-7|13|NA|NA|TRBV27
TGTGCCAGCAGTATCCACAGAGCCTACGAGCAGTACTTC
CASSIHRAYEQYF
>TRBJ2-5|13|NA|TRBD2|TRBV7-9
TGTGCCAGCAAACTAGCGGGAGAAGAGACCCAGTACTTC
CASKLAGEETQYF
>TRBJ2-7|13|NA|NA|TRBV27
TGTGCCAGCAGTTTAGGGGACTTGTACGAGCAGTACTTC
CASSLGDLYEQYF
>TRBJ2-6|14|few|NA|TRBV27
TGTGCCAGCAGGTCAGGGACCGGGGCCAACGTCCTGACTTTC
CASRSGTGANVLTF
>TRBJ2-3|15|NA|TRBD2|TRBV9
TGTGCCAGCAGCGCCAGCGGGAGGGCAATAGATACGCAGTATTTT
CASSASGRAIDTQYF
>TRBJ2-5|15|NA|NA|TRBV7-2
TGTGCCAGCAGCTATCCTGGACAAATCCAAGAGACCCAGTACTTC
CASSYPGQIQETQYF
>TRBJ2-7|12|NA|NA|TRBV2
TGTGCCAGCATTGGGAGAGTGGACGAGCAGTACTTC
CASIGRVDEQYF
>TRBJ2-1|13|once|NA|TRBV7-9
TGTGCCAGCAGCTTTCCGCAGTCCAATGAGCAGTTCTTC
CASSFPQSNEQFF
>TRBJ2-1|15|NA|TRBD2|TRBV27
TGTGCCAGCAGTCTTCTAGCGGGAGACTACAATGAGCAGTTCTTC
CASSLLAGDYNEQFF
>TRBJ1-2|15|NA|NA|TRBV13
TGTGCCAGCAGCTCAAGGGCGAGGGGAAACTATGGCTACACCTTC
CASSSRARGNYGYTF
>TRBJ1-5|15|NA|NA|TRBV4-1
TGCGCCAGCAGCCAAGATGGGTATCGTGAAGGTCCCCAGCATTTT
CASSQDGYREGPQHF
>TRBJ2-6|15|NA|NA|TRBV7-8
TGTGCCAGCAGCTTAGCTAGCTCTGGGGCCAACGTCCTGACTTTC
CASSLASSGANVLTF
>TRBJ1-2|14|NA|NA|TRBV5-1
TGCGCCAGCAGCTCGGGAGATGGAACCTATGGCTACACCTTC
CASSSGDGTYGYTF
>TRBJ2-1|16|NA|NA|TRBV18
TGTGCCAGCTCACCACGGGCTTCGGGAGTCTACAATGAGCAGTTCTTC
CASSPRASGVYNEQFF
>TRBJ2-7|16|NA|TRBD2|TRBV4-3
TGCGCCAGCAGCCAAGTCGCGGGAGTCTCCTCCTACGAGCAGTACTTC
CASSQVAGVSSYEQYF
>TRBJ2-1|16|NA|NA|TRBV21-1
TGTGCCAGCAGCAAATATGAGGGAGGGACCTACAATGAGCAGTTCTTC
CASSKYEGGTYNEQFF
>TRBJ2-7|15|NA|NA|TRBV15
TGTGCCACCAGCAGAGATCGGCTGCCCGGTTCGGCGCAGTACTTC
CATSRDRLPGSAQYF
>TRBJ2-7|9|few|NA|TRBV6-5
TGTGCCAGCGGTTACGAGCAGTACTTC
CASGYEQYF
>TRBJ2-5|15|NA|NA|TRBV11-2
TGTGCCAGCAGCCGAGCCTGGGGGCGCCGTGAGACCCAGTACTTC
CASSRAWGRRETQYF
>TRBJ2-7|17|NA|TRBD2|TRBV4-3
TGCGCCAGCAGCCAAGAAAACTCCGTTAGCGGGTACTACGAGCAGTACTTC
CASSQENSVSGYYEQYF
>TRBJ2-4|13|NA|NA|TRBV7-9
TGTGCCAGCAGCCCTTATCGGGGGAGCATTCAGTACTTC
CASSPYRGSIQYF
>TRBJ2-3|15|NA|TRBD1|TRBV27
TGTGCCAGCAGTCTGGGGACAGTCAGCACAGATACGCAGTATTTT
CASSLGTVSTDTQYF
>TRBJ2-2|17|NA|TRBD2|TRBV5-6
TGTGCCAGCAGCTTGCCAGCGGGAGTATTGAACACCGGGGAGCTGTTTTTT
CASSLPAGVLNTGELFF
>TRBJ2-7|14|NA|NA|TRBV5-1
TGCGCCAGCAGCCTGGGGCGACAAGCCTACGAGCAGTACTTC
CASSLGRQAYEQYF
>TRBJ2-3|14|NA|NA|TRBV11-2
TGTGCCAGCAGCTTTCCGGAGGGGCCGGATACGCAGTATTTT
CASSFPEGPDTQYF
>TRBJ2-4|16|NA|TRBD1|TRBV7-9
TGTGCCAGCAGCCCGACACAGGGGGGTGCCAAAAACATTCAGTACTTC
CASSPTQGGAKNIQYF
>TRBJ1-4|14|NA|NA|TRBV19
TGTGCCAGTAGTATTTCAGGGTGGAATGAAAAACTGTTTTTT
CASSISGWNEKLFF
>TRBJ2-7|15|NA|NA|TRBV7-8
TGTGCCAGCAGCTTCGGGACGGGGAGCTCCTACGAGCAGTACTTC
CASSFGTGSSYEQYF
>TRBJ2-2|17|NA|TRBD1|TRBV10-2
TGCGCCAGCAGTGAGCCCTGGACAGGGGGCAGGGCCGGGGAGCTGTTTTTT
CASSEPWTGGRAGELFF
>TRBJ2-1|19|NA|TRBD2|TRBV27
TGTGCCAGCAGTTTACGGTATGGGACTAGCTGGTACTCCTACAATGAGCAGTTCTTC
CASSLRYGTSWYSYNEQFF
>TRBJ2-7|12|NA|NA|TRBV29-1
TGCAGCGTTCGGGACGGAGGCTACGAGCAGTACTTC
CSVRDGGYEQYF
>TRBJ1-1|15|few|TRBD1|TRBV5-5
TGTGCCAGCAGCCGTAGACAGGGGGCGGGCACTGAAGCTTTCTTT
CASSRRQGAGTEAFF
>TRBJ2-7|13|NA|NA|TRBV19
TGTGCCAGTAGTATTAACCTTCCACACGAGCAGTACTTC
CASSINLPHEQYF
>TRBJ2-1|13|NA|NA|TRBV10-1
TGCGCCAGCAGTGTCGGACTACACAATGAGCAGTTCTTC
CASSVGLHNEQFF
>TRBJ2-7|14|NA|NA|TRBV14
TGTGCCAGCAGCCTTTTTTCGGGGTTCTACGAGCAGTACTTC
CASSLFSGFYEQYF
>TRBJ2-7|12|NA|NA|TRBV10-2
TGCGCCAGCGGGCCCTTCGCCTCCGAGCAGTACTTC
CASGPFASEQYF
>TRBJ1-5|16|NA|NA|TRBV19
TGTGCCAGTATGGGTCTCGGAGGGACTAGCAATCAGCCCCAGCATTTT
CASMGLGGTSNQPQHF
>TRBJ1-5|11|once|NA|TRBV6-6
TGTGCCAGCAAGGGGGATCAGCCCCAGCATTTT
CASKGDQPQHF
>TRBJ1-2|14|NA|NA|TRBV6-6
TGTGCCAGCAGTTTTGATGACTTAGCGTATGGCTACACCTTC
CASSFDDLAYGYTF
>TRBJ2-5|18|NA|TRBD2|TRBV4-1
TGCGCCAGCAGCCAGGCGTCTAGCGGGAGGTACGGCTTTGAGACCCAGTACTTC
CASSQASSGRYGFETQYF